This T cell receptor beta chain was sequenced for a study of T cell repertoires in cytomegalovirus infection. Whole-study context: HLA-B-restricted CMV epitopes that are well studied, plus recently identified HLA-C-restricted ones, were used by the study. Both a matching HLA type and CMV infection were indicated by public TCR beta signatures. Study-wide results and caveats: Ex vivo responses were dominated by HLA-C-restricted CMV-specific TCR beta clonotypes. There were carriers of CMV plus the relevant HLA, and cumulative public TCR beta family frequency identified them.

The germline gives CDR1 LNHDA, CDR2 SQIVND (reference sequence). V shed 6 bases and J 8 bases; nucleotides not matched to a gene: 7. There are 15 residues in the CDR3. TCRdb reprocessed the reads via MiXCR and lists one record per CDR3 protein. The sample contains under 850,000 distinct CDR3 sequences, 30% to 35% of which appear only once. A note on this clonotype: Its antigen is as yet unknown.

The clonotype comes from a human donor in good health (CMV status not recorded). Some clones in this sample may be carry-over from other donors' samples. The V gene is TRBV19, the J gene TRBJ2-1; 13 bases match TRBD2. Material: cultured PBMCs, obtained from culture after CMV antigen stimulation. CDR3: CASRSLAGGMDEQFF. For the CDR3, the DNA is TGTGCCAGTAGATCACTAGCGGGAGGGATGGATGAGCAGTTCTTC.